This T cell receptor (beta chain) was obtained from a study of T cell responses to AZD1222 COVID-19 vaccine (dated by TCRdb to about 2021). Context from the whole study: AZD1222 recipients whose second dose came at about 4 weeks and those whose second dose came at about 12 weeks were combined into one group, since spike-specific TCR depth and breadth did not differ between the two schedules. TCR sequencing was performed for approximately 240 trial participants, of whom 207 were given two doses of AZD1222 and around 26 were given two doses of MenACWY control vaccine. Enrollment into the trials was organized by age into subgroups of 18-55, 56-69 and 70-plus years, and those subgroups contained around 150, 28 and 57 TCR-sequenced participants, respectively. Results the study describes overall, beyond this receptor: In the small 56-69-year group, the increase in depth fell short of significance, most likely because of low power. The vaccine-associated CD4 TCRs covered the entire spike protein, and the dominant responses fell in regions 160-218 and 743-854. Most participants were white British and females outnumbered males, and the authors suggested that clonal diversity may have been underestimated. Because no day 14 peak-response samples were available, repertoires were characterized only after the peak T cell response. Conclusions about previously exposed vaccinees were limited because only six AZD1222 recipients were SARS-CoV-2 seropositive at baseline. After two AZD1222 doses, both the breadth and the depth of spike-specific TCRs were significantly higher than at day 0 and than in MenACWY recipients. Nearly half of unique spike-specific TCRs reportedly recognized epitopes outside regions mutated in the B.1.351 and B.1.1.7 variants.

As for this clone: The target of this receptor is not known. Per-nucleotide qualities are absent, and no much larger clonotype sits a single base away.

The CDR3 regions of human TCRbeta chains were analyzed by immunosequencing. Concerning the study's data processing: TCRs in the repertoires were matched against a reference library of SARS-CoV-2-specific TCRs that had been generated with the MIRA antigen-specificity platform. Breadth was defined as the fraction of unique TCRs that were SARS-CoV-2-associated. Depth was defined as the fraction of total T cells that were SARS-CoV-2-associated. Using the MIRA data, every spike-specific TCR was mapped to the spike region that the TCR reacted to and assigned to either a CD4 or a CD8 class. Log10-transformed breadth and depth values were compared by one-way ANOVA with Sidak's multiple comparisons tests. TCRdb took this table from immuneACCESS and kept in-frame rearrangements with V and J called. Such tables lack part of the clones; where checked against another copy, unresolved V genes explain under half of the gap, and the rest is unexplained. V and J calls and clone size follow that table, whereas D and trimming were derived from the DNA. The sample yields 140,000 to 150,000 clones; about 90% were counted once. The biggest ten clones account for around 5.2% of the sample.

CDR1 SGHTA and CDR2 FQGNSA were looked up in the germline V gene. Spanning cysteine to phenylalanine, the CDR3 consists of 16 amino acids. The kept DNA is CDR3 alone, 48 bases in frame from the first base. Germline trimming amounts to 5 bases on V and 5 bases on J, with 5 as the count of junction bases outside the gene matches. Interpreted using the paper, the time point label stands for: baseline before first vaccination. Samples from vaccinated people were obtained from the UK trials COV001 and COV002, which included a single-blind randomized controlled phase 2/3 trial of AZD1222 (ChAdOx1 nCoV-19) in healthy adults. For TCRbeta chain sequencing, PBMC samples from trial participants were taken at day 0 and at day 28 after the second dose.

The receptor's source is an adult in good health. The sample here was peripheral blood, taken on day 0 of AZD1222 vaccination. This chain is built from TRBV7-2 and TRBJ2-3, and 15 bases in between align with TRBD2. The sequence in DNA is TGTGCCAGCAGCCTCTGGACTAGCGGGGGGGGAGATACGCAGTATTTT. This gives the protein CASSLWTSGGGDTQYF.